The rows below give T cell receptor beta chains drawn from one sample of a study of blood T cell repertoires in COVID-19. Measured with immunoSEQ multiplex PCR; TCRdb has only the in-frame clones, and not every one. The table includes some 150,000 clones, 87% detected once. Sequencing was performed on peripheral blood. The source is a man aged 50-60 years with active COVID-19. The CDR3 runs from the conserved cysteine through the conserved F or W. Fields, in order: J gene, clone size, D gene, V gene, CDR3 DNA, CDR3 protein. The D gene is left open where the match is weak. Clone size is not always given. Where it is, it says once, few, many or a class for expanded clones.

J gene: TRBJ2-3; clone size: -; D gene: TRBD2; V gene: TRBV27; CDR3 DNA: TGTGCCAGCAGTTCTAGCGGAGATACGCAGTATTTT; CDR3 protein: CASSSSGDTQYF
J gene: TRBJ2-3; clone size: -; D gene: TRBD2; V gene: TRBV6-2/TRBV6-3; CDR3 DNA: TGTGCCAGCAGTTACTCGTTAGCGGGGGGGTACTCAGATACGCAGTATTTT; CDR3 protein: CASSYSLAGGYSDTQYF
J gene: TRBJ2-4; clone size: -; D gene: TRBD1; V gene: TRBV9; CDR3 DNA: TGTGCCAGCAGCCCGGGACAGGGACCGGACATTCAGTACTTC; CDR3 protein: CASSPGQGPDIQYF
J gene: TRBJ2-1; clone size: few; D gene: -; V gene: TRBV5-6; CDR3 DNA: TGTGCCAGCAGCTTGGCTTTTAACTCCTACAATGAGCAGTTCTTC; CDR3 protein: CASSLAFNSYNEQFF
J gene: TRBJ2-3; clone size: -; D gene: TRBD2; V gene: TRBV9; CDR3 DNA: TGTGCCAGCGGGCTCAGCGGGGTAAGCACAGATACGCAGTATTTT; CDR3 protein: CASGLSGVSTDTQYF
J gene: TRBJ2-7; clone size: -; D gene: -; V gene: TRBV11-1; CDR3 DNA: TGTGCCAGCAGCTTAGTAGGAGACTCCGACGAGCAGTACTTC; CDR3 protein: CASSLVGDSDEQYF
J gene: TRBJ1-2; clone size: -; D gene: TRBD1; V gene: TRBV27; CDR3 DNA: TGTGCCAGCAGTCTCCGGGACAGGCCCGCGTATGGCTACACCTTC; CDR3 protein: CASSLRDRPAYGYTF
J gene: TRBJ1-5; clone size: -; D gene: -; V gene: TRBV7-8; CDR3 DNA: TGTGCCAGCAGCTTAGTCGAGGAGGGGAATCAGCCCCAGCATTTT; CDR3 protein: CASSLVEEGNQPQHF
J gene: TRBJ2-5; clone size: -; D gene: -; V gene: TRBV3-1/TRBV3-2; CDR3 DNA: TGTGCCAGCAGCCGTTTTCTCAGCAAGGGGCAAGAGACCCAGTACTTC; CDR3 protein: CASSRFLSKGQETQYF
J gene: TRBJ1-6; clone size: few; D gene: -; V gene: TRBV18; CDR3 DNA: TGTGCCAGCTCACCAGACGGGGGTGGGTCACCCCTCCACTTT; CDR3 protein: CASSPDGGGSPLHF
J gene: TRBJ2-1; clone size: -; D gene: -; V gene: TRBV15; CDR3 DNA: TGTGCCACCAGCAGAGATGAGGTGACAGCTAATGAGCAGTTCTTC; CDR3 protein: CATSRDEVTANEQFF
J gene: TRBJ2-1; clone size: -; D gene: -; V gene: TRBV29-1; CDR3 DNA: TGCAGCGTTGCACGAGGAATGATGAACAATGAGCAGTTCTTC; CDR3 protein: CSVARGMMNNEQFF
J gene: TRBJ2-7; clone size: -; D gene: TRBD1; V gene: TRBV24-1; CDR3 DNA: TGTGCCACCAGTGATCGACAGGGATATGAGCAGTACTTC; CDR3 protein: CATSDRQGYEQYF
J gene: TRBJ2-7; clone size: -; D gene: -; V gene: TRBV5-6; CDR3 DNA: TGTGCCAGCAGCTTTAGTGAGCGCGAGCAGTACTTC; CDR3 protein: CASSFSEREQYF